The next 27 T cell receptor beta chains were all read from a single sample in a study of Graves' ophthalmopathy and Graves' hyperthyroidism. Amplification from RNA transcripts yielded the TCR beta CDR3 regions. An opening RT-PCR round employed HTBI primers and preceded a second-round multiplex PCR. One entry per CDR3 protein results from TCRdb running MiXCR on the multiplex PCR reads. The profile shows 360,000 or so distinct CDR3 sequences, around 16% of them singletons. Material: peripheral blood. Receptors originate from a woman aged 18-29 years with Graves' ophthalmopathy.

This clonotype was observed a few times. The CDR3: CASSTTDGQTGELFF. CDR3 nucleotide sequence: TGTGCCAGCTCAACGACAGACGGACAAACCGGGGAGCTGTTTTTT. V and J are TRBV18 and TRBJ2-2; TRBD1 is a possible D gene (5 bases). Between the trimmed V and J ends, which lost 5 bases and 5 bases, there was a span of 15 bases. This CDR3 has 15 amino acids. CDR1 is KGHSH, CDR2 LQKENI, per germline.

This clonotype was observed at least ten times. V usage is TRBV5-5 and J usage is TRBJ1-1, with 7 bases matching TRBD1. The CDR3 length is 16 residues. V lost 2 bases and J lost 1; bases outside the gene matches: 8. CDR1 is SGHKS, CDR2 YYEKEE, per germline (reference sequence). The chain's CDR3 is CASSFTSGQKNTEAFF. The CDR3, as DNA: TGTGCCAGCAGCTTTACTTCGGGACAGAAGAACACTGAAGCTTTCTTT.

The table lists this clonotype with many counts. The chain combines TRBV28 with TRBJ1-1, with TRBD1 matching over 8 bases. J gave up 1 base and V 10 bases, and 5 bases lay outside the gene matches. Germline CDR1 reads MDHEN; CDR2 reads SYDVKM. The CDR3 sequence is 13 residues long. In DNA form, the CDR3 reads TGTGCCATCACAGGGGGGTGGAACACTGAAGCTTTCTTT. This encodes CAITGGWNTEAFF.

This clonotype was seen at least ten times. The CDR3 bases are TGCAGTGCTAGCCGCTCTGGAAACACCATATATTTT. This codes for CSASRSGNTIYF. The J gene is TRBJ1-3, the V gene TRBV20-1; D gene ambiguous. In germline, CDR1 is DFQATT, CDR2 SNEGSKA (reference sequence). Trimming took 3 bases from V and 0 from J, leaving 3 bases between them. The CDR3 contains 12 residues.

This clonotype was detected ten times or more. This chain connects TRBV6-4 to TRBJ1-1; 11 bases are a match to TRBD1. The V gene end was trimmed by 6 bases and the J gene end by 1 base; junction bases not matched to a gene: 16. The CDR3 is 19 amino acids. Per germline, CDR1 MRHNA and CDR2 SNTAGT. The CDR3 DNA reads as TGTGCCAGCAGAAGAGTCGGACAGGGGGCGCATACTTGGAACACTGAAGCTTTCTTT. This encodes CASRRVGQGAHTWNTEAFF.

This chain links TRBV6-6 with TRBJ2-4; no clear D. From germline, CDR1 is MNHNY and CDR2 SVGAGI (reference sequence). The V and J ends lost 2 bases and 8 bases respectively, with 7 bases between them. The CDR3 spans 12 residues. The CDR3 DNA follows: TGTGCCAGCAGTTACACAGTGGACATTCAGTACTTC. It translates to CASSYTVDIQYF.

This clonotype appeared many times. The chain uses TRBV29-1 and TRBJ2-2; 11 bases line up with TRBD2. In germline, CDR1 is SQVTM, CDR2 ANQGSEA. Trimming at V came to 4 bases and at J to 5 bases, leaving 3 bases not matched to a gene. This CDR3 is 14 amino acids long. Here the CDR3 reads CSVAGLAETGELFF. In DNA form, the CDR3 reads TGCAGCGTTGCGGGACTAGCGGAGACCGGGGAGCTGTTTTTT.

This clonotype was counted ten times or more. This may stem from a read error, because a much larger clone lies one nucleotide away. The chain combines TRBV29-1 with TRBJ1-1, with a possible D match to TRBD1 (5 bases). The germline gives CDR1 SQVTM, CDR2 ANQGSEA. The CDR3 covers 11 residues. The ends were cut back, 7 bases at V and 8 bases at J, with 14 bases in the middle. CDR3 region: CSAGGRGEAFF. The CDR3 DNA sequence: TGCAGCGCTGGGGGACGGGGAGAAGCTTTCTTT.

This clonotype was seen repeatedly, ten times or more. The chain has TRBV12-3 or TRBV12-4 and TRBJ1-6, with D possibly matching TRBD1 (6 bases). CDR3 size: 19 residues. The ends were cut back, 6 bases at V and 2 bases at J, with 23 bases in the middle. The CDR3 DNA reads TGTGCCAGCAGCAACCCGGGACAACTATCCCGTCCCTATAATTCACCCCTCCACTTT. The encoded protein is CASSNPGQLSRPYNSPLHF.

Ten or more counts support this clonotype. This chain links TRBV12-5 with TRBJ1-2; 8 bases match TRBD1. CDR1 LGHNT and CDR2 FRNRAP come from the germline V gene. V gave up 1 base and J gave up 0 bases; unmatched junction bases: 4. CDR3 length: 16 amino acids. DNA for the CDR3: TGTGCTAGTGGTTTGGACAGGGGGGGTACTAACTATGGCTACACCTTC. Amino acids: CASGLDRGGTNYGYTF.

The genes are TRBV6-2 or TRBV6-3 and TRBJ2-5; D ambiguous. V lost 1 base to trimming and J lost 5 bases, with 5 bases between them. Germline-derived CDR1 and CDR2 are MNHEY and SVGEGT. This CDR3 region has 12 residues. CDR3 DNA: TGTGCCAGCAGTTACTTTCTCGAGACCCAGTACTTC. Protein product: CASSYFLETQYF.

This clonotype has a count of ten or more. A much larger clone is a single base away; this may be a read error. No conserved phenylalanine or tryptophan ends this CDR3, so it is likely a read error. The chain carries TRBV12-3 or TRBV12-4 and TRBJ1-2; unclear D gene. V lost 7 bases and J 1 base, leaving 7 bases between the germline ends. This CDR3 spans 12 amino acids. The CDR3 loop reads CASKQSNYGYTL. CDR3 DNA sequence: TGTGCCAGCAAACAGAGTAACTATGGCTACACCCTC.

This clonotype was counted ten times or more. The rearrangement joins TRBV20-1 to TRBJ2-7; 9 bases are shared with TRBD1. The germline V gene has CDR1 DFQATT and CDR2 SNEGSKA (reference sequence). V lost 1 base to trimming and J lost 6 bases; unmatched junction nucleotides: 10. The CDR3 has 15 residues. The CDR3 DNA sequence: TGCAGTGCTAGAGTATACCCGGACAGGGGCTTCGAGCAGTACTTC. Translated: CSARVYPDRGFEQYF.

Ten or more counts support this clonotype. The CDR3 is CAVRGGRETQYF. Written as DNA, the CDR3 is TGTGCCGTCCGGGGTGGGAGGGAGACCCAGTACTTC. V usage is TRBV6-1 and J usage is TRBJ2-5, with a tentative D call TRBD2 (6 bases). Per germline, CDR1 MNHNS and CDR2 SASEGT. Between the trimmed V and J ends, which lost 11 bases and 5 bases, there was a span of 15 bases. The CDR3 is 12 amino acids.

In its sample, this clonotype was seen a few times. The gene calls are TRBV6-1 and TRBJ1-2; 8 bases align to TRBD1. The CDR3 loop spans 16 amino acids. Trimming removed 4 bases from V and 2 bases from J; junction bases left unmatched: 9. CDR1 and CDR2 (germline): MNHNS, SASEGT. The CDR3 reads CASSVQDQGANYGYTF. As DNA, the CDR3 is TGTGCCAGCAGTGTTCAAGATCAGGGGGCAAACTATGGCTACACCTTC.

V and J are TRBV29-1 and TRBJ2-5; 8 bases agree with TRBD1. Germline CDR1 SQVTM, CDR2 ANQGSEA. The CDR3 has 15 residues. J lost 5 bases, V lost 7 bases, and 15 bases had no gene match. The CDR3 nucleotides are TGCAGCGCTTGCCTGACAGGGGAATTTTGGGAGACCCAGTACTTC. Translation gives CSACLTGEFWETQYF.

This clonotype has a count of ten or more. V usage is TRBV5-1 and J usage is TRBJ2-7; D gene ambiguous. The CDR3 totals 13 residues. CDR1 and CDR2 from the germline V gene are SGHRS and YFSETQ. V was trimmed by 5 bases and J by 2 bases, leaving 11 bases between them. In nucleotides, the CDR3 is TGCGCCAGCAGTAAAAACGAACCCTACGAGCAGTACTTC. Its translation is CASSKNEPYEQYF.

This clonotype was seen many times. V gene TRBV20-1 combines with J gene TRBJ1-5; D is unresolved. Germline V gives CDR1 DFQATT, CDR2 SNEGSKA (reference sequence). This CDR3 region has 12 residues. Trimming removed 1 base at V and 5 bases at J, with 6 bases between. CDR3 nucleotide sequence: TGCAGTGCTAGAGGTCGTCATCAGCCCCAGCATTTT. Translating it yields CSARGRHQPQHF.

This clonotype was recorded at least ten times. The chain uses TRBV27 and TRBJ2-4; D remains unclear. The CDR3 is 13 residues long. In germline, CDR1 is MNHEY, CDR2 SMNVEV (reference sequence). V was cut by 5 bases and J by 0 bases, with 5 bases left in between. Here the CDR3 DNA reads TGTGCCAGCAGTAATTCAGCCAAAAACATTCAGTACTTC. Amino acid sequence: CASSNSAKNIQYF.

The sample holds many counts of this clonotype. The chain recombines TRBV5-1 with TRBJ2-2, with a tentative D call TRBD1 (6 bases). Trimming stripped 6 bases from V and 0 bases from J, with 12 bases between. The germline gives CDR1 SGHRS, CDR2 YFSETQ. This CDR3 comprises 15 residues. CDR3 amino acids: CASTRTDANTGELFF. The CDR3 DNA is TGCGCCAGCACCAGGACAGACGCGAACACCGGGGAGCTGTTTTTT.

This clonotype was observed a single time. V gene TRBV6-1 combines with J gene TRBJ2-2; D possibly corresponds to TRBD2 (6 bases). V dropped 11 bases and J dropped 1 base, with 8 bases sitting between them. This CDR3 has 12 amino acids. The germline CDR1 and CDR2 sequences are MNHNS and SASEGT. CDR3 amino acids: CAHGGNTGELFF. The CDR3 DNA is TGTGCCCACGGGGGGAACACCGGGGAGCTGTTTTTT.

The gene calls are TRBV6-2 or TRBV6-3 and TRBJ1-6; D unclear. The CDR3 spans 15 residues. Looked up from germline, CDR1 is MNHEY and CDR2 is SVGEGT. V lost 4 bases and J 2 bases, leaving 9 bases between the germline ends. CDR3 nucleotide sequence: TGTGCCAGCAGTTTGATGGTACCCTATAATTCACCCCTCCACTTT. Its translation: CASSLMVPYNSPLHF.

This clonotype was seen many times. The chain is built from TRBV11-2 and TRBJ2-2; 11 bases match TRBD2. With V trimmed by 5 bases and J by 7 bases, 9 bases remained unmatched. The CDR3 is made up of 16 amino acids. The V gene's germline CDR1 is SGHAT and CDR2 FQNNGV. Here the CDR3 reads CASSILLGTSGGELFF. Written as DNA, the CDR3 is TGTGCCAGCAGCATTCTCCTGGGGACTAGCGGCGGGGAGCTGTTTTTT.

This clonotype was observed at least ten times. A read error is likely, as this CDR3 ends without the conserved phenylalanine or tryptophan. This sequence joins TRBV6-2 or TRBV6-3 and TRBJ1-2, with D unresolved. CDR3 length equals 14 residues. V lost 6 bases to trimming and J lost 3 bases, with 14 bases between them. The V gene's germline CDR1 is MNHEY and CDR2 SVGEGT. The CDR3 loop is CASRTDPKDYGYTL. In DNA form, the CDR3 reads TGTGCCAGCAGGACGGACCCCAAGGACTATGGCTACACCCTC.

In its sample, this clonotype was seen many times. The chain recombines TRBV9 with TRBJ1-1; possible D gene TRBD1, 5 bases. The germline gives CDR1 SGDLS, CDR2 YYNGEE. V dropped 0 bases and J dropped 1 base, with 7 bases sitting between them. The CDR3 is 14 amino acids. Here the CDR3 DNA reads TGTGCCAGCAGCGTAGGACAGCGGAACACTGAAGCTTTCTTT. Translated: CASSVGQRNTEAFF.

The V gene is TRBV12-3 or TRBV12-4, the J gene TRBJ1-5; 11 bases are shared with TRBD1. CDR3 length: 17 residues. The ends lost 5 bases at V and 3 bases at J; junction bases unmatched: 9. DNA of the CDR3: TGTGCCAGCAGTCCCGGAGGGACAGGGGGGAACAATCAGCCCCAGCATTTT. Its protein product is CASSPGGTGGNNQPQHF.

This clonotype was seen ten or more times. The chain recombines TRBV5-4 with TRBJ2-2; D is perhaps TRBD1 or TRBD2 (5 bases each). The length of the CDR3 is 14 residues. V lost 5 bases to trimming and J lost 1 base, with 9 bases between them. CDR1 SGHNT and CDR2 YYREEE come from the germline V gene (reference sequence). CDR3 sequence reads: CASRWDLNTGELFF. The CDR3 bases are TGTGCCAGCAGGTGGGACCTGAACACCGGGGAGCTGTTTTTT.